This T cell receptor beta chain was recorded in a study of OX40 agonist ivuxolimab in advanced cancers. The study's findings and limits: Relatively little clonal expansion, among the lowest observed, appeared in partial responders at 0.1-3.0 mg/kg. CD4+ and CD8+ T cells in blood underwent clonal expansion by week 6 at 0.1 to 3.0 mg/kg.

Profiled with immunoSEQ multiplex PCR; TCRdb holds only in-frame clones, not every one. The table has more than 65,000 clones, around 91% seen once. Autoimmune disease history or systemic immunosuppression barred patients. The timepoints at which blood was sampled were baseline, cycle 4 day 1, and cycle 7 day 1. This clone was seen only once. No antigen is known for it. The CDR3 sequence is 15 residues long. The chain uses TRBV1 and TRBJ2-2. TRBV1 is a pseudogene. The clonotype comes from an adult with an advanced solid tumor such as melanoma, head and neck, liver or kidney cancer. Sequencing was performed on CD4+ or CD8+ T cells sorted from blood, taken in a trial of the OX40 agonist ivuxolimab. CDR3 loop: CTSAPGTGNTGELFF. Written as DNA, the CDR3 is TGCACCAGCGCGCCCGGGACGGGGAACACCGGGGAGCTGTTTTTT.